This T cell receptor (beta chain) was sequenced for a study of somatic mutations in cytotoxic T cells in rheumatoid arthritis. At the level of the study: The researchers flow-sorted some T-cell populations stained with V beta antibodies and got nearly 100% purity, and these included V beta1+ cells sequenced for TCRB.

The data were produced by immunoSEQ multiplex PCR, yet TCRdb's version contains in-frame clones alone and is incomplete. The repertoire holds some 17,000 clones, almost 85% seen once, with approximately 19% in the top ten. Germline CDR1 is SEHNR and CDR2 is FQNEAQ (reference sequence). The CDR3 has 15 residues. V lost 6 bases and J lost 4, with 18 bases in between. This clone is classed as medium-sized. Its antigen remains unknown. Study observations and caveats: CD8+ T-cell clonality did not differ significantly between rheumatoid arthritis patients and age-matched healthy controls. A single CD8+ clone exceeded 20% of CD8+ cells in about an eighth of the 65 patients.

The chain has TRBV7-9 and TRBJ1-1; a possible D gene is TRBD1 (6 bases). Input material: CD8+ T cells sorted from blood. The clonotype comes from an adult with rheumatoid arthritis. CDR3 DNA: TGTGCCAGCAGACCTTCATGGGGGGCGAGCACTGAAGCTTTCTTT. Translating it yields CASRPSWGASTEAFF. The full variable domain, completed using reference TRBV7-9 and TRBJ1-1, is DTGVSQNPRHKITKRGQNVTFRCDPISEHNRLYWYRQTLGQGPEFLTYFQNEAQLEKSRLLSDRFSAERPKGSFSTLEIQRTEQGDSAMYLCASRPSWGASTEAFFGQGTRLTVV.